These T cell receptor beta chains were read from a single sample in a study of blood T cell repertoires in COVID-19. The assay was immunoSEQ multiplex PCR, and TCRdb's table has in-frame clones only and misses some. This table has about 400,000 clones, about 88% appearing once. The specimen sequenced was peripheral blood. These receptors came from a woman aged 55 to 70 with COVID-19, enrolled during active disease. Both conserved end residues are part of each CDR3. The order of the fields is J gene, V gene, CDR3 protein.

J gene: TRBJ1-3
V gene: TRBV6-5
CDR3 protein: CASSYSTGAGNTIYF

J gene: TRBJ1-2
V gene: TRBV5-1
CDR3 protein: CASSLAGQGDGYTF

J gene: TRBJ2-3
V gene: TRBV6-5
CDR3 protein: CASSQGLGTQYF

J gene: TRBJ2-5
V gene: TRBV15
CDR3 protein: CATSMGANGAETQYF

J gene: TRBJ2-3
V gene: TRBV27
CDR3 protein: CASSWRGPYTDTQYF

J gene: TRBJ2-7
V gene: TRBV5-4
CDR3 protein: CASSPGTGVSYEQYF

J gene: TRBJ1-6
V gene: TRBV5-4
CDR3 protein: CASSPGNRGGPLHF

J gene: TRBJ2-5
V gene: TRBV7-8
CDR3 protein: CASRPGGLETQYF

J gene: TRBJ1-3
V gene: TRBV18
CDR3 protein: CASSNRASNGNTIYF

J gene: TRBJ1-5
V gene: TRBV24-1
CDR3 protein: CATSDASGGDQPQHF

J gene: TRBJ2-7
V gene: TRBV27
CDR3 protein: CASSLYLGGEQYF

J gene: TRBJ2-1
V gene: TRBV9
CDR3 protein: CASSVAGGSYNEQFF

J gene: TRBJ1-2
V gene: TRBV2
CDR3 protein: CASSIQTDSVVGYTF

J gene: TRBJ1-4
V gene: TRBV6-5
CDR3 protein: CASRREGSEKLFF

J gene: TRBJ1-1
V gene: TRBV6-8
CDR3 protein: CASSFGDSDCTEAFF

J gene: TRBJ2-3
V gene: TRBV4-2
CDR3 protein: CASSRLAGGTDTQYF

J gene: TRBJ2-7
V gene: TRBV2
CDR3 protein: CASRGDSYEQYF

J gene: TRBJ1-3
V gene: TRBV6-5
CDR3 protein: CASTDTGGGNTIYF

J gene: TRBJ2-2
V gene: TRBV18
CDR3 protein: CASSQATGRDTGELFF

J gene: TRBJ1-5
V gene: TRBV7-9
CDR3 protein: CASSPTGAGDQPQHF

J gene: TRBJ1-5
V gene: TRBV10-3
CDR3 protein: CAISRDSDQPQHF

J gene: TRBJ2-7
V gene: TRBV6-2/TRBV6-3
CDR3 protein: CASSSLGQGWGEQYF

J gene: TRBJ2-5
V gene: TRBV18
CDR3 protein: CASSPASGGVETQYF

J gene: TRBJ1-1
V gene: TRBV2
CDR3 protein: CASSGPGGTTEAFF

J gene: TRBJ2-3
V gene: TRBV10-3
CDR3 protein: CAISESHQRGGLDEDTQYF

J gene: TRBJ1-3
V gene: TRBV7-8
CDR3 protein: CASSSIQGNTIYF

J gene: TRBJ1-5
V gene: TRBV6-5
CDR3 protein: CASSYSTGLGQPQHF

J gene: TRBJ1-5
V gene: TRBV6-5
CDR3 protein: CASSSGTGWNQPQHF

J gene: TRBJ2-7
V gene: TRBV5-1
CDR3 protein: CASSLDRDAGYEQYF

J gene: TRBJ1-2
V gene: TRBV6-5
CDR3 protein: CASSSDRGRNGYTF

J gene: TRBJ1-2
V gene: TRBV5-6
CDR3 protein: CASSLGQGGYGYTF

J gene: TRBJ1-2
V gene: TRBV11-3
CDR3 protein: CASSTSGGGYTF

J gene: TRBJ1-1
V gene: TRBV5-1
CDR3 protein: CASSLTLTGLSNTEAFF

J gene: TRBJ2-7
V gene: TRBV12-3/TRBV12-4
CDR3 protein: CASSYGQAYEQYF

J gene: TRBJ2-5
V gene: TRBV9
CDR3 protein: CASSRRDSGAGRETQYF

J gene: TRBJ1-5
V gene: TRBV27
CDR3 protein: CASRGQSNQPQHF

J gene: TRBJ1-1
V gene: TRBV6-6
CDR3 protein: CASSGSGQRNTEAFF

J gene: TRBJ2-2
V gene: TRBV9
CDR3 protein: CASSVAGGPSGELFF

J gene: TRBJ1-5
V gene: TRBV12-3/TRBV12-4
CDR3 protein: CASSPTLHGGHF

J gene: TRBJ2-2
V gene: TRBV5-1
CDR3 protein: CASSVDRGGLTGELFF

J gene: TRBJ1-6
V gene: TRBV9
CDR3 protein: CASSESPGQGNSPLHF

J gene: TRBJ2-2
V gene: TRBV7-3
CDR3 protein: CASRLRGGALTGELFF

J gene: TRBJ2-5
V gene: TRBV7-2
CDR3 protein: CASSLMGLLVSGETQYF

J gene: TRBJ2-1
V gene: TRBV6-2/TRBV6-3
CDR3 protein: CASSYGRGVDEQFF

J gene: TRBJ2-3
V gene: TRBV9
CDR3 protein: CASSVRGGPPPDTQYF

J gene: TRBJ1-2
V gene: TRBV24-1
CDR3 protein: CATSDPGQGNYGYTF

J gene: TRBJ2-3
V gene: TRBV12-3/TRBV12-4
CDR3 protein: CASSPGTDTQYF

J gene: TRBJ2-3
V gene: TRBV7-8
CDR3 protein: CAVTGSYTDTQYF

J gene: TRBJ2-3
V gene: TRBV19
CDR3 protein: CASRGQGIDTQYF